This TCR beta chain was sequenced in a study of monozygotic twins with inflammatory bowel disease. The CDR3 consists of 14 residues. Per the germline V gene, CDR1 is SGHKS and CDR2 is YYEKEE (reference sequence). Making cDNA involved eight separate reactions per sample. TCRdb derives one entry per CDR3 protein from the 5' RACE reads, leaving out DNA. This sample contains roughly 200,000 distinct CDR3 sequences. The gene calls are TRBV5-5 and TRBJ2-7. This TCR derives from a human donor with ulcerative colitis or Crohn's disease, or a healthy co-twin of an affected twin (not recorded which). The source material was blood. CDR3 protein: CASEPESTSYEQYF.